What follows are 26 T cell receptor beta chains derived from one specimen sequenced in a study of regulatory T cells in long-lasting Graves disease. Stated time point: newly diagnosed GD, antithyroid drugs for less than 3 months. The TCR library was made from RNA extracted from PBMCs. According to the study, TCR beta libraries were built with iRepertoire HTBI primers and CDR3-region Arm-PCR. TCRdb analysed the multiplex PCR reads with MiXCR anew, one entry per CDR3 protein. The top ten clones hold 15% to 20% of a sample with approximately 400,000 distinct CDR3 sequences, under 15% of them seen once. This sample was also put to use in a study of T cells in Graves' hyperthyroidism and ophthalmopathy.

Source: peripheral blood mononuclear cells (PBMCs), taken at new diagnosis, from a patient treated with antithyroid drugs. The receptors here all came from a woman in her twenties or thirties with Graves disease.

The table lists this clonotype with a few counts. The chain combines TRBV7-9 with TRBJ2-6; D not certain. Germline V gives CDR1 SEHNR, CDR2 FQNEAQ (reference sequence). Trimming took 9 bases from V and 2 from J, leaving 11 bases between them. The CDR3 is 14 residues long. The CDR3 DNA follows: TGTGCCAGTTGCAGCCTGGCTGGGGCCAACGTCCTGACTTTC. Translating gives CASCSLAGANVLTF.

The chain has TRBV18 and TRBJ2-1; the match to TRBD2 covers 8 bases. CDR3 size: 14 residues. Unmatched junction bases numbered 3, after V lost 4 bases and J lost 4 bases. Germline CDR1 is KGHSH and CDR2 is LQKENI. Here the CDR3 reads CASSLQRGYNEQFF. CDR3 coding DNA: TGTGCCAGCTCACTCCAGCGGGGGTACAATGAGCAGTTCTTC. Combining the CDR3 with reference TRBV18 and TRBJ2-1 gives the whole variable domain NAGVMQNPRHLVRRRGQEARLRCSPMKGHSHVYWYRQLPEEGLKFMVYLQKENIIDESGMPKERFSAEFPKEGPSILRIQQVVRGDSAAYFCASSLQRGYNEQFFGPGTRLTVL.

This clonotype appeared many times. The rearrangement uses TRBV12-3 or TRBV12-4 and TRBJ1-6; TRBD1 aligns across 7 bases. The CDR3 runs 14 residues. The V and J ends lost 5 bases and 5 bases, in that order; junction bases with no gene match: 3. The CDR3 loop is CASSIQGHNSPLHF. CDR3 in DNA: TGTGCCAGCAGTATACAGGGGCATAATTCACCCCTCCACTTT.

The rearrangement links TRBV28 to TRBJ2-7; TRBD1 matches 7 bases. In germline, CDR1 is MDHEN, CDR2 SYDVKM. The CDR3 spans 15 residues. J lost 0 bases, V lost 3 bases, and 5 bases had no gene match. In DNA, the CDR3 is TGTGCCAGCAGTTTGGGACAGACCCTCTCCTACGAGCAGTACTTC. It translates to CASSLGQTLSYEQYF.

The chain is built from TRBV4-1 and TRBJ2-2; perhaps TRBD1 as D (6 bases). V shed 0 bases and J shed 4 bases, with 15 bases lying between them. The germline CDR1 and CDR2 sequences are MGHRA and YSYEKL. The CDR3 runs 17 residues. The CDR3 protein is CASSQDAQGRGTGELFF. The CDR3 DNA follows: TGCGCCAGCAGCCAAGATGCCCAGGGGCGAGGCACCGGGGAGCTGTTTTTT.

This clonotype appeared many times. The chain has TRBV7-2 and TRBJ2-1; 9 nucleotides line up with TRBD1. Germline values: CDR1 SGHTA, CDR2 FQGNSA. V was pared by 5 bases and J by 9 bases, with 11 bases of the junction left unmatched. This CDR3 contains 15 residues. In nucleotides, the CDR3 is TGTGCCAGCAGCCTTACCGGACAGGGGTATGGTGAGCAGTTCTTC. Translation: CASSLTGQGYGEQFF.

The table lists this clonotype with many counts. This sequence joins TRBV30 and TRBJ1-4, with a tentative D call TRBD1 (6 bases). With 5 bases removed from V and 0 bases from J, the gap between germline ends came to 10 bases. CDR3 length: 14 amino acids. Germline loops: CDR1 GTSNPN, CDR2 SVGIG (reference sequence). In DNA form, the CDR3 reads TGTGCCTGGGGTAGGGGGGCAACTAATGAAAAACTGTTTTTT. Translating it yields CAWGRGATNEKLFF.

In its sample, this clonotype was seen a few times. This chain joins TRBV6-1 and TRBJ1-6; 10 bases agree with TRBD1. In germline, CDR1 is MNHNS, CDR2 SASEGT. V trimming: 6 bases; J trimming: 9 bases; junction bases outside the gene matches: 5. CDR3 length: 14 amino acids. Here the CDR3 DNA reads TGTGCCAGCAGCTACGACAGGGGGCGTTCACCCCTCCACTTT. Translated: CASSYDRGRSPLHF.

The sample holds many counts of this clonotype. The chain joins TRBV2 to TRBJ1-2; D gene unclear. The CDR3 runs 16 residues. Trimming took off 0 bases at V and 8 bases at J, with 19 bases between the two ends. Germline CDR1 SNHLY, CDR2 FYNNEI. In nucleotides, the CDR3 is TGTGCCAGCAGTGAAGCGCTTCGGGGTCAAATGGAGGGCTACACCTTC. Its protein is CASSEALRGQMEGYTF.

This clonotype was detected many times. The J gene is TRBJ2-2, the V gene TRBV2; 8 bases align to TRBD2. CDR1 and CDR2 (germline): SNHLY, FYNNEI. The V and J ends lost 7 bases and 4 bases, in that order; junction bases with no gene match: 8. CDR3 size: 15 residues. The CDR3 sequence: CASNGAGGPTGELFF. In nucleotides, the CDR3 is TGTGCCAGCAACGGGGCGGGAGGCCCCACCGGGGAGCTGTTTTTT.

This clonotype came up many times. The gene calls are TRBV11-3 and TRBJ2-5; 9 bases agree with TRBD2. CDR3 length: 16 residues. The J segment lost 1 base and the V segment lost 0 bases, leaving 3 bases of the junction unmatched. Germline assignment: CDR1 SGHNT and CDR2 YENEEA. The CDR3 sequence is CASSLEGTSPQETQYF. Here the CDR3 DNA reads TGTGCCAGCAGCTTAGAAGGGACTAGCCCCCAAGAGACCCAGTACTTC.

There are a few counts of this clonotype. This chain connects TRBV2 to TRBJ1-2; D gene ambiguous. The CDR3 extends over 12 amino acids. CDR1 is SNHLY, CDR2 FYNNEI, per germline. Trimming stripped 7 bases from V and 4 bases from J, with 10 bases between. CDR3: CASMLRGYGYTF. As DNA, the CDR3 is TGTGCCAGCATGCTTCGCGGCTATGGCTACACCTTC.

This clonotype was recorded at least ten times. The CDR3 DNA is TGTGCCAGCAGCATACCTCCAGATACGCAGTATTTT. This codes for CASSIPPDTQYF. This chain uses TRBV9 with TRBJ2-3, with D hard to call. Germline assignment: CDR1 SGDLS and CDR2 YYNGEE. V was clipped by 4 bases and J by 4 bases, with 7 bases between them. The CDR3 is made up of 12 amino acids.

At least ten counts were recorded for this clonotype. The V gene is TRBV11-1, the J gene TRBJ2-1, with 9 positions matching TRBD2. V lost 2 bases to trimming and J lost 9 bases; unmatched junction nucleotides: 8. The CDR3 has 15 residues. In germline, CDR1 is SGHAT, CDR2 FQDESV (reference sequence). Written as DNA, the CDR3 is TGTGCCAGCAGCTTAAGGAGCGGGAGGATGAGTGAGCAGTTCTTC. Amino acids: CASSLRSGRMSEQFF.

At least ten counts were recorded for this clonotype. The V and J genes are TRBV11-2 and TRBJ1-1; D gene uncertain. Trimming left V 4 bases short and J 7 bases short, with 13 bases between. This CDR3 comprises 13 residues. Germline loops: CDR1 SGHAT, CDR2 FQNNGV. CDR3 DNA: TGTGCCAGCAGCTCCGCGGAACAATATGAAGCTTTCTTT. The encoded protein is CASSSAEQYEAFF.

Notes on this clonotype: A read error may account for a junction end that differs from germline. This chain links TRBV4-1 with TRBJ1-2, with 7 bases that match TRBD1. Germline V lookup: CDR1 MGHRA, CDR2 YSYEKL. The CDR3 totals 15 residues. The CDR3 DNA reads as TGCGCCAGCAGCCAGGGACAGAAGGCTAACTATGGCTTCACCTTC. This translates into CASSQGQKANYGFTF.

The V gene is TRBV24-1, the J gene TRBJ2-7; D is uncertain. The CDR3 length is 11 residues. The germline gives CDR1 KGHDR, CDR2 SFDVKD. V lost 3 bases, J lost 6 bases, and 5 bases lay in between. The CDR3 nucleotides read TGTGCCACCAGTGATGGCGGCGAGCAGTACTTC. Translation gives CATSDGGEQYF.

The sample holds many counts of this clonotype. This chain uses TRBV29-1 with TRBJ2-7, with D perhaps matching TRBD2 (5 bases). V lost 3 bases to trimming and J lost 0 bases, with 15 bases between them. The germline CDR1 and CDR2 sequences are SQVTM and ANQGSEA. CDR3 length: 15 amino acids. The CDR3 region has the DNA TGCAGCGTTGAGGGTCTAGCTGGGAGCTCCTACGAGCAGTACTTC. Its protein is CSVEGLAGSSYEQYF.

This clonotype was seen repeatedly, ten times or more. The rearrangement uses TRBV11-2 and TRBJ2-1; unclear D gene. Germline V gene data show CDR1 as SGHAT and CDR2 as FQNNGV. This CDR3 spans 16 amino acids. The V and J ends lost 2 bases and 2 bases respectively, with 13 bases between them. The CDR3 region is CASSLIRGKPYNEQFF. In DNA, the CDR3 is TGTGCCAGCAGCTTAATACGCGGAAAGCCCTACAATGAGCAGTTCTTC. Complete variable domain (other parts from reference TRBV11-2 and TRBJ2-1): EAGVAQSPRYKIIEKRQSVAFWCNPISGHATLYWYQQILGQGPKLLIQFQNNGVVDDSQLPKDRFSAERLKGVDSTLKIQPAKLEDSAVYLCASSLIRGKPYNEQFFGPGTRLTVL.

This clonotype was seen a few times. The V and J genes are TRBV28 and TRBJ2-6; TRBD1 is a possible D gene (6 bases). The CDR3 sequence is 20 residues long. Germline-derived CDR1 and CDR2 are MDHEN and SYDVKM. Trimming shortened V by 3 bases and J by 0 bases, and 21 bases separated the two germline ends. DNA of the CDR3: TGTGCCAGCAGTTTTGACCCCTCCGGGACACCGTCCTCTGGGGCCAACGTCCTGACTTTC. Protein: CASSFDPSGTPSSGANVLTF. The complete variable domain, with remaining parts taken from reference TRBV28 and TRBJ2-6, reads DVKVTQSSRYLVKRTGEKVFLECVQDMDHENMFWYRQDPGLGLRLIYFSYDVKMKEKGDIPEGYSVSREKKERFSLILESASTNQTSMYLCASSFDPSGTPSSGANVLTFGAGSRLTVL.

The CDR3 is CASAPLTGEKLFF. DNA of the CDR3: TGTGCCAGCGCCCCACTGACCGGTGAAAAACTGTTTTTT. The chain uses TRBV19 and TRBJ1-4; D remains ambiguous. This CDR3 spans 13 amino acids. The germline CDR1 and CDR2 sequences are LNHDA and SQIVND (reference sequence). Deletions cut 9 bases from V and 7 bases from J, with 15 bases between.

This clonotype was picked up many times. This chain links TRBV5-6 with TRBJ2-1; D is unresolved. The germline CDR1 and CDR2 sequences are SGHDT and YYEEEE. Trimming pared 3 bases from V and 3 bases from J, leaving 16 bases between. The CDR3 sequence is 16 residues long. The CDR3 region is CASSSFPGLIYNEQFF. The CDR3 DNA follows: TGTGCCAGCAGCTCCTTTCCGGGCCTAATCTACAATGAGCAGTTCTTC.

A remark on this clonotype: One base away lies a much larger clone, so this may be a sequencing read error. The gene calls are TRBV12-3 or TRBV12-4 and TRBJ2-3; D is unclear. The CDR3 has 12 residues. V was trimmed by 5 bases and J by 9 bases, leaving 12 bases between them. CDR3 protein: CASSPRTKTQYF. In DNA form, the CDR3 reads TGTGCCAGCAGTCCACGGACGAAGACGCAGTATTTT.

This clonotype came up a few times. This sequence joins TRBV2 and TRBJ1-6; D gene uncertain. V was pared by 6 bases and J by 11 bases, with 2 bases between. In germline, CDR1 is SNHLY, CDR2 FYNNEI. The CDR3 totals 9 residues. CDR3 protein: CASSPPLHF. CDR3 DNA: TGTGCCAGCAGCCCACCCCTCCACTTT.

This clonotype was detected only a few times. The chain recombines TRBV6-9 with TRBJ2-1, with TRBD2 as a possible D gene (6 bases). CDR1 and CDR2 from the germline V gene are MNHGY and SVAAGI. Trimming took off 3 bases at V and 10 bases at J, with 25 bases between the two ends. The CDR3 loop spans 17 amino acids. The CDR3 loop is CASSYTSPGGVLWEQFF. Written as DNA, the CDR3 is TGTGCCAGCAGTTACACATCCCCCGGGGGTGTCCTTTGGGAGCAGTTCTTC.

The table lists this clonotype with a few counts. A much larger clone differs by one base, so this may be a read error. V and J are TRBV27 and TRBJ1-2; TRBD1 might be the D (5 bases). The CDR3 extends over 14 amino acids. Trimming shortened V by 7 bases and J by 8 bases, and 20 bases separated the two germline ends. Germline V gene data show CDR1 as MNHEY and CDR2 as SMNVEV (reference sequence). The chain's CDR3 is CASNSSGTEAGYTF. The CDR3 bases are TGTGCCAGCAATTCGTCCGGGACGGAAGCCGGCTACACCTTC.